This TCR beta chain is from a study of T-cell reconstitution after alpha-beta-depleted transplantation in children. General study results and limits: Day-60 TCRbeta diversity that was high in some patients was derived from surviving recipient T cells and thymic progenitors. After transplant, at about two months, alpha-beta T cells were reportedly derived from several hundred expanded graft clones. At the one-year point after transplant, T-cell counts and TCRbeta diversity were found to come mostly from T cells that had been newly produced.

This sample's TCRbeta library carried unique molecular identifier barcodes. MiXCR, run by TCRdb on the PCR reads, gives a single entry per CDR3 protein. The sample lists tens of thousands of distinct CDR3 sequences, roughly a sixth occurring once. This CDR3 has 15 amino acids. Trimming cost V 0 bases and J 2 bases, with 10 bases left between them. Germline V CDR1 and CDR2: ENHRY, SYGVKD. A word on this clonotype: Antigen: not known.

The chain employs TRBV10-3 and TRBJ2-5; D unclear. The TCR sequence derives from a male patient between 2 and 10 years old who had a stem cell transplant for acute lymphoblastic leukemia, so the T cells may come from the graft donor. The sequencing used PBMCs, mostly from graft donor cells, collected 180 days after TCRalphabeta/CD19-depleted stem cell transplant. The CDR3 sequence is CAISESPNKQETQYF. The CDR3 region has the DNA TGTGCCATCAGTGAGTCCCCCAATAAACAAGAGACCCAGTACTTC.